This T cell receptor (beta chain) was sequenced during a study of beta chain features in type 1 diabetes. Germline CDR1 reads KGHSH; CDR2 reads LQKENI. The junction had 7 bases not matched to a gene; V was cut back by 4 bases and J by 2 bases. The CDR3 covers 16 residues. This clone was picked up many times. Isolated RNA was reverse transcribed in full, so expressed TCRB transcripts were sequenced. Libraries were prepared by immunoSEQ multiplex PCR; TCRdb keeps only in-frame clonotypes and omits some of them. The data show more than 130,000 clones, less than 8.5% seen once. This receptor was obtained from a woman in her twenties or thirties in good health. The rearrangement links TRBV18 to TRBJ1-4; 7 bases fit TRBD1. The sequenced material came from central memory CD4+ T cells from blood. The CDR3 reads CASSRNRGSTNEKLFF. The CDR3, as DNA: TGTGCCAGCTCACGGAACAGGGGAAGCACTAATGAAAAACTGTTTTTT.